The entry below describes one T cell receptor (beta chain). A read error may be the cause here, since a much bigger clone is one base away. As the CDR3 is not closed by the conserved phenylalanine or tryptophan, this likely results from a read error. This sample was included in a study of T-cell reconstitution after alpha-beta-depleted transplantation in children. It was with unique molecular identifiers that the TCRbeta library was prepared. MiXCR was run by TCRdb on the PCR reads, yielding one entry per CDR3 protein. The sample includes hundreds of thousands of distinct CDR3 sequences, 16% of them seen just once. Germline lookup yields CDR1 DFQATT and CDR2 SNEGSKA (reference sequence). J lost 5 bases, V lost 3 bases, and 5 bases had no gene match. The CDR3 sequence is 13 residues long.

The chain couples TRBV20-1 to TRBJ2-3, with 7 bases matching TRBD2. This receptor was identified in a human donor who donated a stem cell graft to a child with acute myeloid leukemia. Sequenced here: PBMCs from the stem cell graft donor, sampled from the stem cell graft. The CDR3 sequence: CSASRLAVDTQYC. In DNA form, the CDR3 reads TGCAGTGCTAGTAGGCTAGCGGTAGATACGCAGTATTGT.